This T cell receptor (beta chain) derives from a study of T cell repertoires in cytomegalovirus infection. Study information: Alongside well-studied HLA-B-restricted CMV epitopes, recently identified HLA-C-restricted CMV epitopes were also used.

With respect to this clonotype: Its antigen is still unknown.

Findings and limits, study-wide: The ex vivo response was dominated by HLA-C-restricted CMV-specific TCR beta clonotypes.

Trimming took off 7 bases at V and 5 bases at J, with 16 bases between the two ends. The CDR3 is 14 residues long. Germline V gene lookup returns CDR1 SGHTA and CDR2 FQGNSA. TCRdb called the reads again in MiXCR, with one record for every CDR3 protein. The sample includes about 740,000 distinct CDR3 sequences, roughly a third of them seen just once. The chain recombines TRBV7-2 with TRBJ2-3; D possibly corresponds to TRBD1 (6 bases). This TCR derives from a human donor in good health (CMV status not recorded). Some clones in this sample may be carry-over from other donors' samples. Sequencing used cultured PBMCs, obtained from culture after CMV antigen stimulation. This CDR3 reads CASTRGPRKDTQYF. The CDR3 nucleotides read TGTGCCAGCACCAGGGGCCCCCGGAAAGATACGCAGTATTTT.